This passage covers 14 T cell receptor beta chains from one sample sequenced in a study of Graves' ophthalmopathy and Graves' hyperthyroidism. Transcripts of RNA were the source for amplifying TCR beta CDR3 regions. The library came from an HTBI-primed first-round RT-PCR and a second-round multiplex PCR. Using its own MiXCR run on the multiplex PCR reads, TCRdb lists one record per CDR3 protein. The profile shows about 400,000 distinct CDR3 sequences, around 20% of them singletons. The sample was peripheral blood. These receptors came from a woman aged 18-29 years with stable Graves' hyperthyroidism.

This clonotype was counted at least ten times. The DNA for the CDR3 is TGCAGTGCTAGAGATCTCATAAGCGGGAGCTGGGGAGAGACCCAGTACTTC. This codes for CSARDLISGSWGETQYF. This chain uses TRBV20-1 with TRBJ2-5; the match to TRBD2 covers 8 bases. Germline trimming cut 0 bases from V and 4 bases from J; bases unmatched to any gene: 13. The length of the CDR3 is 17 residues. Germline assignment: CDR1 DFQATT and CDR2 SNEGSKA (reference sequence).

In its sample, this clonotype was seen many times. For the CDR3, the DNA is TGTGCCAGCAGTTTATCGGCGTTCGGGAATGCCCAAGAGACCCAGTACTTC. Its protein is CASSLSAFGNAQETQYF. The gene calls are TRBV27 and TRBJ2-5; a weak D match, TRBD2 (5 bases). Germline CDR1 and CDR2: MNHEY and SMNVEV (reference sequence). This CDR3 has 17 amino acids. Trimming removed 0 bases from V and 1 base from J, with 15 bases in between.

In DNA form, the CDR3 reads TGTGCCAGCAGTTTGGAGGGACGGGACGAGGCCCAGTACTTC. Amino acids: CASSLEGRDEAQYF. The J gene is TRBJ2-5, the V gene TRBV12-3 or TRBV12-4; D perhaps matches TRBD2 (6 bases). This CDR3 comprises 14 residues. V gave up 3 bases and J gave up 9 bases, with 17 bases separating them.

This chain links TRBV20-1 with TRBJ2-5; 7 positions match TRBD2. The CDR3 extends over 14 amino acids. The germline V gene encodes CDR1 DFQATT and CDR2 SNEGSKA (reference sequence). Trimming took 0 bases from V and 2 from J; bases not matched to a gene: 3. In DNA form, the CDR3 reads TGCAGTGCTAGAGATTGGGGGGGTCAAGAGACCCAGTACTTC. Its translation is CSARDWGGQETQYF.

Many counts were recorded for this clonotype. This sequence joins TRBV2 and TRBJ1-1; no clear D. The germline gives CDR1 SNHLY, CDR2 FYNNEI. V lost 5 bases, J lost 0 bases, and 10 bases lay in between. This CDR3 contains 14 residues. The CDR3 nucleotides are TGTGCCAGCAGTTGGAGGCAGATGAACACTGAAGCTTTCTTT. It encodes CASSWRQMNTEAFF.

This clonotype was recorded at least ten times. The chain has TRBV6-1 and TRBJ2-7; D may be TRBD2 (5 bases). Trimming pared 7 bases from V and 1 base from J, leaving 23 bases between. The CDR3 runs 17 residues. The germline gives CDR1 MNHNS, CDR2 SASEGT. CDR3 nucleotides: TGTGCCAGCAACCCCTCGTGGGAGAGGAGGCGGTCCTACGAGCAGTACTTC. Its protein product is CASNPSWERRRSYEQYF.

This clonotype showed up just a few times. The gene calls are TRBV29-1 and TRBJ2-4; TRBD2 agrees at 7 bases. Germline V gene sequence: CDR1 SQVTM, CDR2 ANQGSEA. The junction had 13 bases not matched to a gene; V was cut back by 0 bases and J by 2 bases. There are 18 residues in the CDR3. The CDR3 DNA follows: TGCAGCGTTGAAGAGGCTAGCGGCAAACCCGGGACCAAAAACATTCAGTACTTC. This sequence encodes CSVEEASGKPGTKNIQYF.

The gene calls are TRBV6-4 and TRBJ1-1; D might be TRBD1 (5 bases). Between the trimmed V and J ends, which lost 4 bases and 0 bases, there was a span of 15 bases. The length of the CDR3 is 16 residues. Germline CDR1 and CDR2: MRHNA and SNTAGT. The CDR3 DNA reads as TGTGCCAGCAGTGTATCACCCGACAGCGTGAACACTGAAGCTTTCTTT. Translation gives CASSVSPDSVNTEAFF.

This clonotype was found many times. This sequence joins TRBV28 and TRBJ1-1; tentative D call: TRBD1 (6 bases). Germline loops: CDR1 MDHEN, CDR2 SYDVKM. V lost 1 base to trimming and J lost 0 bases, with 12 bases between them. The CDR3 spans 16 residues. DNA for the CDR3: TGTGCCAGCAGTTTATTAATGGGGGCGCTGAACACTGAAGCTTTCTTT. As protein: CASSLLMGALNTEAFF.

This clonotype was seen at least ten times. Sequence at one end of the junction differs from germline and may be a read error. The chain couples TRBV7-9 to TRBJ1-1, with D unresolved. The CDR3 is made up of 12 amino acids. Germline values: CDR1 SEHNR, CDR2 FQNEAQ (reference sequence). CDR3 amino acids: CASSLLDTEAFF. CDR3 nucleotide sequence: TGCGCCAGCAGCTTGTTAGACACTGAAGCTTTCTTT.

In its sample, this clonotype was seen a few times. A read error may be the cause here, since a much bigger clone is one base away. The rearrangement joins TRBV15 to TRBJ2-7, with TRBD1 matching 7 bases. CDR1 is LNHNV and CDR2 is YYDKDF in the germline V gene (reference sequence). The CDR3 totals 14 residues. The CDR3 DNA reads TGTGCCACCAGCAGGACAGGGAAATTGTACGAGCTGTACTTC. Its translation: CATSRTGKLYELYF.

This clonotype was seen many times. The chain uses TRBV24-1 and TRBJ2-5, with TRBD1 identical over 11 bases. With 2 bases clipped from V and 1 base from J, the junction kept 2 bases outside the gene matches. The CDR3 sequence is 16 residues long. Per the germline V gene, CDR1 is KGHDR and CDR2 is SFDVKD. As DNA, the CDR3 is TGTGCCACCAGTGATTCCGGGACAGGGGGCCAAGAGACCCAGTACTTC. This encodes CATSDSGTGGQETQYF.

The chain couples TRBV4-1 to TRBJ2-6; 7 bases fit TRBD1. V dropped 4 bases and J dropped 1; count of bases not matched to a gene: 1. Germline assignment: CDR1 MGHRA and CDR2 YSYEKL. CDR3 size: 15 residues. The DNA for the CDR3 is TGCGCCAGCAGCCCGGACAGGTCTGGGGCCAACGTCCTGACTTTC. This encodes CASSPDRSGANVLTF.

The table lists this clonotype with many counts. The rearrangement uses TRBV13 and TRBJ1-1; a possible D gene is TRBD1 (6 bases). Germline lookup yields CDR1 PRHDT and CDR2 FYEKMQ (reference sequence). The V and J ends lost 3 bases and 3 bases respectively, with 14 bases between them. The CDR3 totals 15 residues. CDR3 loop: CASSLGGSGDTEAFF. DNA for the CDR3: TGTGCCAGCAGCTTGGGGGGGTCAGGGGACACTGAAGCTTTCTTT.